This passage covers 16 T cell receptor beta chains from one sample sequenced in a study of Graves' ophthalmopathy and Graves' hyperthyroidism. Researchers took RNA transcripts and amplified TCR beta CDR3 regions from them. RT-PCR with HTBI primers came first, then second-round multiplex PCR. One entry per CDR3 protein results from TCRdb running MiXCR on the multiplex PCR reads. The sample holds about 740,000 distinct CDR3 sequences, 40% seen once. Sample: peripheral blood. The receptor set was obtained from an adult man with Graves' ophthalmopathy.

Of note for this clonotype: This may come from a read error, since a much larger clone is one base off. The J gene is TRBJ2-7, the V gene TRBV7-9; 14 bases fit TRBD2. CDR3 length equals 15 residues. Germline V lookup: CDR1 SEHNR, CDR2 FQNEAQ (reference sequence). V shed 4 bases and J 5 bases; nucleotides not matched to a gene: 4. CDR3 in amino acids: CASSSGLAGDHEQYF. In DNA form, the CDR3 reads TGTGCCAGCAGCTCGGGACTAGCGGGAGACCACGAGCAGTACTTC.

Regarding this clonotype: Being one base from a much bigger clone, this may be a read error. V and J are TRBV20-1 and TRBJ1-1; TRBD1 aligns across 8 bases. The CDR3 is made up of 16 amino acids. The germline V gene encodes CDR1 DFQATT and CDR2 SNEGSKA (reference sequence). DNA for the CDR3: TGCAGTGCCCGACGTCCGACAGGGGTTGGGAACACTGAAGTTTTCTTT. It translates to CSARRPTGVGNTEVFF.

This clonotype showed up just a few times. CDR3 in amino acids: CAWSLGRDGSPLHF. CDR3 in DNA: TGTGCCTGGAGCCTAGGCAGGGACGGTTCACCCCTCCACTTT. The J gene is TRBJ1-6, the V gene TRBV7-2, with a weak D call TRBD1 (5 bases). The V end lost 11 bases, the J end lost 9 bases, and 20 bases lay between the germline ends. Germline values: CDR1 SGHTA, CDR2 FQGNSA. The CDR3 length is 14 residues.

The rearrangement uses TRBV20-1 and TRBJ2-5; TRBD2 aligns across 12 bases. The germline V gene has CDR1 DFQATT and CDR2 SNEGSKA (reference sequence). Trimming took 3 bases from V and 4 from J; bases not matched to a gene: 6. The CDR3 sequence is 15 residues long. This CDR3 is CSASARLAGVETQYF. The CDR3 DNA reads TGCAGTGCTAGTGCTCGACTAGCGGGAGTAGAGACCCAGTACTTC.

The chain combines TRBV27 with TRBJ1-1, with 7 positions matching TRBD1. Germline V gene sequence: CDR1 MNHEY, CDR2 SMNVEV (reference sequence). V lost 7 bases to trimming and J lost 8 bases; unmatched junction nucleotides: 10. The CDR3 loop spans 13 amino acids. The CDR3 protein is CASKRVDRVEAFF. The CDR3, as DNA: TGTGCCAGCAAAAGGGTCGACAGGGTAGAAGCTTTCTTT.

V usage is TRBV20-1 and J usage is TRBJ2-5; 13 bases line up with TRBD2. TRBJ2-7 matches the DNA end more closely, so the J call is doubtful. The length of the CDR3 is 15 residues. Germline assignment: CDR1 DFQATT and CDR2 SNEGSKA (reference sequence). The CDR3 loop is CSAQLWGLAGNEQYF. CDR3 nucleotide sequence: TGCAGTGCTCAATTGTGGGGACTAGCGGGAAACGAGCAGTACTTC.

This clonotype was counted ten times or more. The rearrangement joins TRBV19 to TRBJ1-4; 10 bases agree with TRBD1. Germline V gives CDR1 LNHDA, CDR2 SQIVND (reference sequence). CDR3 length: 14 amino acids. V lost 6 bases, J lost 8 bases, and 6 bases stayed unmatched. This CDR3 reads CASSPGQGHEKLFF. CDR3 sequence (DNA): TGTGCCAGTAGCCCGGGACAGGGGCACGAAAAACTGTTTTTT.

This clonotype was observed a few times. A read error may be the cause here, since a much bigger clone is one base away. V gene TRBV7-6 combines with J gene TRBJ1-1; a possible D gene is TRBD1 (6 bases). The CDR3 spans 13 residues. Germline CDR1 reads SGHVS; CDR2 reads FNYEAQ. Deletions cut 7 bases from V and 1 base from J, with 10 bases between. The CDR3: CASNPTGNTEAFF. CDR3 DNA: TGTGCCAGCAACCCGACAGGGAACACTGAAGCTTTCTTT.

The rearrangement uses TRBV10-3 and TRBJ1-5, with TRBD1 identical over 11 bases. The V and J ends lost 4 bases and 7 bases, in that order; junction bases with no gene match: 6. Germline CDR1 is ENHRY and CDR2 is SYGVKD. CDR3 length: 15 amino acids. CDR3 loop: CAISGTGGEGQPQHF. CDR3 nucleotides: TGTGCCATCAGTGGGACAGGGGGCGAAGGACAGCCCCAGCATTTT.

Only a few counts were recorded for this clonotype. The gene calls are TRBV20-1 and TRBJ1-1, with D possibly matching TRBD1 (5 bases). Germline V gene data show CDR1 as DFQATT and CDR2 as SNEGSKA (reference sequence). V was clipped by 7 bases and J by 0 bases, with 12 bases between them. The CDR3 contains 13 residues. The CDR3, as DNA: TGCAGTGTCACCGGGACGGTGAACACTGAAGCTTTCTTT. Amino acids: CSVTGTVNTEAFF.

This clonotype has at least ten counts. The rearrangement links TRBV5-8 to TRBJ2-5; the match to TRBD1 covers 7 bases. Germline V gene data show CDR1 as SGHTS and CDR2 as YDEGEE. V lost 6 bases to trimming and J lost 3 bases; unmatched junction nucleotides: 5. The length of the CDR3 is 13 residues. This chain's CDR3 is CASKGAREETQYF. CDR3 bases: TGTGCCAGCAAGGGGGCCAGGGAAGAGACCCAGTACTTC.

A remark on this clonotype: A read error may be the cause here, since a much bigger clone is one base away. This CDR3 fails to terminate in the conserved phenylalanine or tryptophan, so it likely reflects a read error. The V gene is TRBV7-9, the J gene TRBJ2-7; D might be TRBD2 (6 bases). The ends were cut back, 0 bases at V and 6 bases at J, with 12 bases in the middle. Germline V CDR1 and CDR2: SEHNR, FQNEAQ (reference sequence). This CDR3 spans 14 amino acids. DNA for the CDR3: TGTGCCAGCAGCTTAGCGGGGCTAGCGCCCGAGCAGTACCTC. It is translated as CASSLAGLAPEQYL.

V gene TRBV6-5 combines with J gene TRBJ1-5; TRBD1 is a possible D gene (5 bases). The CDR3 length is 16 residues. The V gene lost 5 bases and the J gene lost 2 bases, with 16 bases spanning the gap. Germline assignment: CDR1 MNHEY and CDR2 SVGAGI. For the CDR3, the DNA is TGTGCCAGCAGTCGGTTCGGGGCCCGAGGCAATCAGCCCCAGCATTTT. Translation gives CASSRFGARGNQPQHF.

Turning to this clonotype: This sequence may be a read error, since a much larger clone differs from it by one base. J is TRBJ1-1 and V is TRBV10-3; TRBD1 matches 10 bases. V trimming: 10 bases; J trimming: 0 bases; junction bases outside the gene matches: 8. Germline lookup yields CDR1 ENHRY and CDR2 SYGVKD. CDR3 length equals 15 residues. CDR3 DNA sequence: TGTGCCACCAGAGGGACAGGGGAGTTGAACACTGAAGCTTTCTTT. Protein: CATRGTGELNTEAFF.

This chain links TRBV20-1 with TRBJ2-1, with TRBD2 identical over 12 bases. Losses at the gene ends were 6 bases for V and 8 bases for J; bases not matched to a gene: 14. This CDR3 region has 16 residues. Per germline, CDR1 DFQATT and CDR2 SNEGSKA (reference sequence). In nucleotides, the CDR3 is TGCAGTGCCGCAGGGGCACTAGCGGGAGGATGGGATGAGCAGTTCTTC. It yields the protein CSAAGALAGGWDEQFF.

This clonotype appeared a single time. The rearrangement links TRBV2 to TRBJ2-5; weak D call: TRBD2 (5 bases). Germline V CDR1 and CDR2: SNHLY, FYNNEI. The CDR3 sequence is 15 residues long. Deletions cut 6 bases from V and 4 bases from J, with 18 bases between. The CDR3 DNA follows: TGTGCCAGCAGCCCTGGACCGGGAATGGGAGAGACCCAGTACTTC. Its protein product is CASSPGPGMGETQYF.